This passage covers 4 T cell receptor beta chains from one sample sequenced in a study of blood T cell repertoires in COVID-19. Produced via immunoSEQ multiplex PCR; TCRdb's table is partial and in-frame only. The repertoire has roughly 190,000 clones, about nine tenths of them found once; the top ten carry 0.5% to 0.65%. Sequencing was performed on peripheral blood. Every receptor here comes from a man aged 45-65 years with acute or convalescent COVID-19.

J is TRBJ2-2 and V is TRBV27; a possible D gene is TRBD1 (6 bases). The V gene's germline CDR1 is MNHEY and CDR2 SMNVEV (reference sequence). The germline V and J ends were trimmed by 8 bases and 0 bases, with 10 bases remaining between them. This CDR3 spans 14 amino acids. CDR3 DNA: TGTGCCAGCGGGGGCCAAGCGAACACCGGGGAGCTGTTTTTT. It encodes CASGGQANTGELFF.

This sequence joins TRBV28 and TRBJ1-1, with 10 bases that match TRBD1. Germline trimming cut 3 bases from V and 4 bases from J; bases unmatched to any gene: 5. The V gene's germline CDR1 is MDHEN and CDR2 SYDVKM. The CDR3 contains 15 residues. This CDR3 is CASSFVRTGGTEAFF. CDR3 DNA: TGTGCCAGCAGTTTTGTCAGGACAGGGGGCACTGAAGCTTTCTTT.

This clone has just a few counts. The gene calls are TRBV10-3 and TRBJ2-3; 8 bases match TRBD2. The CDR3 runs to 13 residues. The V segment lost 2 bases and the J segment 6 bases; nucleotides outside the gene matches: 1. CDR1 ENHRY and CDR2 SYGVKD come from the germline V gene. CDR3 nucleotide sequence: TGTGCCATCAGTGAGGCTAGCGGGGATACGCAGTATTTT. Amino acid sequence: CAISEASGDTQYF.

In DNA, the CDR3 is TGTGCCAGCAGCTTAGCTGTCACGGGTGAAAAACTGTTTTTT. This gives the protein CASSLAVTGEKLFF. The V and J genes are TRBV7-2 and TRBJ1-4; D not resolved. This CDR3 has 14 residues. Trimming stripped 0 bases from V and 7 bases from J, with 9 bases between. Germline loops: CDR1 SGHTA, CDR2 FQGNSA. The whole variable domain, remainder taken from reference TRBV7-2 and TRBJ1-4, is GAGVSQSPSNKVTEKGKDVELRCDPISGHTALYWYRQSLGQGLEFLIYFQGNSAPDKSGLPSDRFSAERTGGSVSTLTIQRTQQEDSAVYLCASSLAVTGEKLFFGSGTQLSVL.